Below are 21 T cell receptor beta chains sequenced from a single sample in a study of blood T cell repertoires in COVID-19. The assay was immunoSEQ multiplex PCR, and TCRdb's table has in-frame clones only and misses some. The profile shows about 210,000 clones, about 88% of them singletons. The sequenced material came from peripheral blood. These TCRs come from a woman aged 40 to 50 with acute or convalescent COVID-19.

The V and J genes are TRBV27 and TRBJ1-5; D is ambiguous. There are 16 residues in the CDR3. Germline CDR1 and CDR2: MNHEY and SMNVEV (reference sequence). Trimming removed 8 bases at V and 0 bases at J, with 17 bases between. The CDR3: CASAPRPRYSNQPQHF. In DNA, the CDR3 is TGTGCCAGCGCCCCCCGTCCCCGCTATAGCAATCAGCCCCAGCATTTT.

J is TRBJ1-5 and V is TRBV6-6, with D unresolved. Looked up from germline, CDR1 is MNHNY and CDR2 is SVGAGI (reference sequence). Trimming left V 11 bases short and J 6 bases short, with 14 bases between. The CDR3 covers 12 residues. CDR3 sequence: CASHRGGQPQHF. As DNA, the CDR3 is TGTGCCTCCCATCGGGGAGGTCAGCCCCAGCATTTT.

The CDR3 nucleotides are TGTGCCAGCAGCTCCCTCCCCCGTGGAGCTTATAATTCACCCCTCCACTTT. It codes for CASSSLPRGAYNSPLHF. The chain links TRBV7-2 to TRBJ1-6, with no clear D. Germline CDR1 SGHTA, CDR2 FQGNSA. Trimming pared 4 bases from V and 4 bases from J, leaving 17 bases between. The CDR3 loop spans 17 amino acids.

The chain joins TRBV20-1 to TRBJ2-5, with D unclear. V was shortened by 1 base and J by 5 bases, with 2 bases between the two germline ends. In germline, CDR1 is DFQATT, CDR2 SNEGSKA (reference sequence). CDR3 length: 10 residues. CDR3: CSARAETQYF. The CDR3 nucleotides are TGCAGTGCTAGAGCGGAGACCCAGTACTTC.

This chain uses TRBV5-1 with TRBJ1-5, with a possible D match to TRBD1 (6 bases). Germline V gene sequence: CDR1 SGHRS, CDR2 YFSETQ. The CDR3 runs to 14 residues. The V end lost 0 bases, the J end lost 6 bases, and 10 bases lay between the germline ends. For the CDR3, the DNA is TGCGCCAGCAGCTTGGAGGGGACACCTCAGCCCCAGCATTTT. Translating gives CASSLEGTPQPQHF.

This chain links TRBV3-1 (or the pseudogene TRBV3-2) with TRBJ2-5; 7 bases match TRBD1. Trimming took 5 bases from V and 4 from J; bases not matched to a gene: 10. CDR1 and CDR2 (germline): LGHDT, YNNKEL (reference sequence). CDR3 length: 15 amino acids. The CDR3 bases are TGTGCCAGCAGCTCCCAGGGGGAACCTGTAGAGACCCAGTACTTC. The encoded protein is CASSSQGEPVETQYF.

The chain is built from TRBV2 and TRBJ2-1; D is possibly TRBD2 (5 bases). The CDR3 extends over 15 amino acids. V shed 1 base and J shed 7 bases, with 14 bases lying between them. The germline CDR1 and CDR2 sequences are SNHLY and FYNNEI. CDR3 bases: TGTGCCAGCAGTGAAGACGGGGTAATAGGGAATGAGCAGTTCTTC. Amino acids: CASSEDGVIGNEQFF.

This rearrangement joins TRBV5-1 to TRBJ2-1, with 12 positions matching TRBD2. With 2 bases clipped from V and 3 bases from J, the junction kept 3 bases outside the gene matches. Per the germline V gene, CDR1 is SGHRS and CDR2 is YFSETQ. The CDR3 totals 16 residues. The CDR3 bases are TGCGCCAGCAGCTTTAAACTAGCGGGGGGCTACAATGAGCAGTTCTTC. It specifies CASSFKLAGGYNEQFF.

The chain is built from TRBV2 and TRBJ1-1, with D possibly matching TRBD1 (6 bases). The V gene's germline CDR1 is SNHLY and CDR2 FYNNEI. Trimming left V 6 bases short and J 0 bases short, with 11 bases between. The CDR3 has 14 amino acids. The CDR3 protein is CASRGGTMNTEAFF. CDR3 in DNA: TGTGCCAGCAGAGGGGGGACTATGAACACTGAAGCTTTCTTT.

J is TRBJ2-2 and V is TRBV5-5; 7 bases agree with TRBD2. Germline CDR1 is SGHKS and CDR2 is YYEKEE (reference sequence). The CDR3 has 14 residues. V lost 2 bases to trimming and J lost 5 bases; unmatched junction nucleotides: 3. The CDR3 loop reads CASSFREGTGELFF. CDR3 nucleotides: TGTGCCAGCAGCTTTAGGGAGGGGACCGGGGAGCTGTTTTTT.

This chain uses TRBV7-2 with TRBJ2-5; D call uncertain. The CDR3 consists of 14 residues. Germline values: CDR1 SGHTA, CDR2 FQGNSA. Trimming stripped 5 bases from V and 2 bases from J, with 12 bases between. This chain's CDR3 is CASSRRMAQETQYF. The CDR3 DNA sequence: TGTGCCAGCAGCCGCCGTATGGCTCAAGAGACCCAGTACTTC.

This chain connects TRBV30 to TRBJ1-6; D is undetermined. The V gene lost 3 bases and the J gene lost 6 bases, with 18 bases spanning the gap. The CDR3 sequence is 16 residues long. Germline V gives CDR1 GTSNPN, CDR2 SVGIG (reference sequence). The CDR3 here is CAWRSYSAGSNSPLHF. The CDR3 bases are TGTGCCTGGAGATCATATTCAGCAGGCTCTAATTCACCCCTCCACTTT.

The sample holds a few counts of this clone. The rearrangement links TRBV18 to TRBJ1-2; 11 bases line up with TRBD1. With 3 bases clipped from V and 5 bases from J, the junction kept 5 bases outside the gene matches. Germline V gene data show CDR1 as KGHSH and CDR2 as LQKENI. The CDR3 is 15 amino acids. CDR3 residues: CASSPGQGAWYGYTF. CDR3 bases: TGTGCCAGCTCACCCGGACAGGGGGCATGGTATGGCTACACCTTC.

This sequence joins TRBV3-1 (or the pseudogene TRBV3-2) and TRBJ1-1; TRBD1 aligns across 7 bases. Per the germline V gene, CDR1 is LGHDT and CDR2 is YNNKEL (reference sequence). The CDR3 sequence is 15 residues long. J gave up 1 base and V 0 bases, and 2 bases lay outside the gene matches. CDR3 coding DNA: TGTGCCAGCAGCCAAGAAACAGGGGCGAACACTGAAGCTTTCTTT. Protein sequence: CASSQETGANTEAFF.

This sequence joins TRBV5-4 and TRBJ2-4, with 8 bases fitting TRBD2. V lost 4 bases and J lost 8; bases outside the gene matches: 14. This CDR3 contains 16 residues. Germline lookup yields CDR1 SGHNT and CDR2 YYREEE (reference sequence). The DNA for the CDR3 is TGTGCCAGCAGCCACCCCGCAAGCCCGGGGGGGTACATTCAGTACTTC. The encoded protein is CASSHPASPGGYIQYF.

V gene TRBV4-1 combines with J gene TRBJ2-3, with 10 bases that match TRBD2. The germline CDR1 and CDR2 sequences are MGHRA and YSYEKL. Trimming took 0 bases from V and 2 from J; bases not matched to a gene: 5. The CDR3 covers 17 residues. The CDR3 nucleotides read TGCGCCAGCAGCCAAGAACCTAGCGGGGGATACACAGATACGCAGTATTTT. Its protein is CASSQEPSGGYTDTQYF.

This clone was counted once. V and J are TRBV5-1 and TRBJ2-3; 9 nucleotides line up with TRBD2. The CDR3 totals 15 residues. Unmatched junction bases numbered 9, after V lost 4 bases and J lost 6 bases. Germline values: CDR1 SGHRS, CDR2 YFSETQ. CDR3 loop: CASSPQGGGADTQYF. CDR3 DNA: TGCGCCAGCAGCCCCCAGGGCGGGGGGGCTGATACGCAGTATTTT.

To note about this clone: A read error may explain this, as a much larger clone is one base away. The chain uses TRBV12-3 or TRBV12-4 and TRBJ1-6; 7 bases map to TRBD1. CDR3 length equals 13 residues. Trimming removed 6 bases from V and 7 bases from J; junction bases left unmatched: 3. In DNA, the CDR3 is TGTGCCAGCAGCTCAGGGGGGAATTCACCCCTCCACTTT. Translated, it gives CASSSGGNSPLHF.

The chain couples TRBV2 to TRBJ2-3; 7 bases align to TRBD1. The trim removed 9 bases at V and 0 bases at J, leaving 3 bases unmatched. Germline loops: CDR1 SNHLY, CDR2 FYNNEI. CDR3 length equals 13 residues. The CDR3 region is CARGQSSTDTQYF. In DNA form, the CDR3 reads TGTGCCAGGGGACAGAGTAGCACAGATACGCAGTATTTT.

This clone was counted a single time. The CDR3 protein is CASSLTGERSPLHF. CDR3 DNA sequence: TGTGCCAGCAGTTTGACAGGGGAAAGATCACCCCTCCACTTT. This rearrangement joins TRBV27 to TRBJ1-6; 8 positions agree with TRBD1. The V gene end was trimmed by 3 bases and the J gene end by 10 bases; junction bases not matched to a gene: 5. The CDR3 covers 14 residues. Germline V lookup: CDR1 MNHEY, CDR2 SMNVEV (reference sequence).

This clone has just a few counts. In nucleotides, the CDR3 is TGTGCCAGCAGCTTTCTTAGGGGCCCACAGGGGAACACCGGGGAGCTGTTTTTT. Protein sequence: CASSFLRGPQGNTGELFF. The rearrangement links TRBV11-2 to TRBJ2-2; D may be TRBD1 (6 bases). Deletions cut 3 bases from V and 1 base from J, with 18 bases between. Germline V gives CDR1 SGHAT, CDR2 FQNNGV. This CDR3 is built from 18 residues.